Listed below are T cell receptor beta chains from one sample, sequenced in a study of shared clonotypes between healthy human individuals. The protocol was immunoSEQ multiplex PCR, while the TCRdb copy is restricted to in-frame clones and leaves out a portion. The data hold a few million clones, with around 90% observed a single time. Specimen: naive CD4+ T cells sorted from blood. Receptors were obtained from a man between 18 and 29 years old in good health. CDR3s include the opening cysteine and the closing phenylalanine or tryptophan. The order of the fields is J gene, V gene, CDR3 protein.

J gene: TRBJ1-1; V gene: TRBV7-9; CDR3 protein: CASSLSHGGATEAFF
J gene: TRBJ2-7; V gene: TRBV10-3; CDR3 protein: CAISGGTRAYEQYF
J gene: TRBJ2-7; V gene: TRBV10-3; CDR3 protein: CAIGTSLEQYF
J gene: TRBJ2-7; V gene: TRBV25-1; CDR3 protein: CASRGDTYEQYF
J gene: TRBJ1-5; V gene: TRBV18; CDR3 protein: CASSPGQQDQPQHF
J gene: TRBJ2-1; V gene: TRBV6-1; CDR3 protein: CASSAGQGRDEQFF
J gene: TRBJ2-5; V gene: TRBV28; CDR3 protein: CASSPYRGGLQETQYF
J gene: TRBJ2-3; V gene: TRBV2; CDR3 protein: CASSVELRHSTDTQYF
J gene: TRBJ2-2; V gene: TRBV7-9; CDR3 protein: CASQKVAGKTGELFF
J gene: TRBJ1-1; V gene: TRBV5-6; CDR3 protein: CASSLNFGRGEAFF
J gene: TRBJ2-3; V gene: TRBV2; CDR3 protein: CASSRRLGGAGTDTQYF
J gene: TRBJ2-3; V gene: TRBV4-1; CDR3 protein: CASSQVSSGESDTQYF
J gene: TRBJ2-2; V gene: TRBV5-4; CDR3 protein: CASSSDRQGGTGELFF
J gene: TRBJ2-1; V gene: TRBV7-9; CDR3 protein: CASRSTGRDEQFF
J gene: TRBJ1-5; V gene: TRBV2; CDR3 protein: CASSGGRGQPQHF
J gene: TRBJ2-4; V gene: TRBV11-2; CDR3 protein: CASSYTSGGENIQYF
J gene: TRBJ2-7; V gene: TRBV27; CDR3 protein: CASTIRSGAGTPYEQYF
J gene: TRBJ2-3; V gene: TRBV7-3; CDR3 protein: CASSLRLGTDTQYF
J gene: TRBJ2-2; V gene: TRBV6-1; CDR3 protein: CASRGHGRTGELFF
J gene: TRBJ2-2; V gene: TRBV18; CDR3 protein: CASSPGQGTNGHGAGELFF
J gene: TRBJ2-7; V gene: TRBV28; CDR3 protein: CASSLNRGPSYEQYF
J gene: TRBJ2-3; V gene: TRBV4-3; CDR3 protein: CASSQGNSLAADTQYF
J gene: TRBJ1-3; V gene: TRBV10-3; CDR3 protein: CASRPSGGRGNTIYF
J gene: TRBJ2-3; V gene: TRBV5-1; CDR3 protein: CASSFGGKTDTQYF
J gene: TRBJ2-5; V gene: TRBV18; CDR3 protein: CASSPSRLGTETQYF
J gene: TRBJ2-7; V gene: TRBV30; CDR3 protein: CAWSVTGYEQYF
J gene: TRBJ1-1; V gene: TRBV20-1; CDR3 protein: CSAPDTSYAFF
J gene: TRBJ2-7; V gene: TRBV27; CDR3 protein: CASSPQGTAASSYEQYF
J gene: TRBJ1-5; V gene: TRBV6-1; CDR3 protein: CASITTGTANQPQHF
J gene: TRBJ1-2; V gene: TRBV7-8; CDR3 protein: CASTRGAADYGYTF
J gene: TRBJ1-6; V gene: TRBV9; CDR3 protein: CASSVNWRGSPLHF
J gene: TRBJ1-5; V gene: TRBV6-4; CDR3 protein: CASSPRRDPRYQPQHF
J gene: TRBJ2-1; V gene: TRBV5-4; CDR3 protein: CASSLDGGRNEQFF
J gene: TRBJ1-2; V gene: TRBV18; CDR3 protein: CASSRDKANYGYTF
J gene: TRBJ1-2; V gene: TRBV2; CDR3 protein: CASSVSLQGIHGYTF
J gene: TRBJ2-5; V gene: TRBV11-2; CDR3 protein: CASSLDSQETQYF
J gene: TRBJ2-1; V gene: TRBV10-2; CDR3 protein: CASTNGGVLGRLAGPLDEQFF
J gene: TRBJ2-1; V gene: TRBV28; CDR3 protein: CASTYGWAESYNEQFF
J gene: TRBJ2-2; V gene: TRBV28; CDR3 protein: CASSLKGNTGELFF
J gene: TRBJ1-1; V gene: TRBV6-5; CDR3 protein: CASSNRNLMNTEAFF
J gene: TRBJ2-1; V gene: TRBV5-1; CDR3 protein: CASSLAEGNEQFF
J gene: TRBJ2-1; V gene: TRBV7-9; CDR3 protein: CASSLVSGTPQFF
J gene: TRBJ1-4; V gene: TRBV5-1; CDR3 protein: CASSDGGAGQEKLFF